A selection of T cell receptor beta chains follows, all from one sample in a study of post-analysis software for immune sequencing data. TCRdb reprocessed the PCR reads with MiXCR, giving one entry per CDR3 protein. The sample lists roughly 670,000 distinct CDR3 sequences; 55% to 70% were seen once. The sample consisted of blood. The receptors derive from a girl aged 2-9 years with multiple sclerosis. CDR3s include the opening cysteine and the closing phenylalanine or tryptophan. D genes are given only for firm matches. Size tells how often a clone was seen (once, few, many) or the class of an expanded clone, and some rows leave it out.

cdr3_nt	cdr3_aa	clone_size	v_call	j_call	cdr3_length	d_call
TGCAGCGTGTTGACGGAGGTGGGGCCGACAGATACGCAGTATTTT	CSVLTEVGPTDTQYF	.	TRBV29-1	TRBJ2-3	15	.
TGTGCCAGCAGTTTAGAGTCCAGGGACTCACCCCTCCACTTT	CASSLESRDSPLHF	.	TRBV12-3/TRBV12-4	TRBJ1-6	14	.
TGCGCCAGCAGCTTGGAGGCGGGGGTGGGCACTGAAGCTTTCTTT	CASSLEAGVGTEAFF	.	TRBV5-1	TRBJ1-1	15	.
TGCAGTGCTAGTGGACATTCCTTCACAGATACGCAGTATTTT	CSASGHSFTDTQYF	few	TRBV20-1	TRBJ2-3	14	.
TGTGCCAGCAGTTTAGTAGGGGGAGCCGAAGCTTTCTTT	CASSLVGGAEAFF	few	TRBV12-3/TRBV12-4	TRBJ1-1	13	.
TGCGCCAGCAGCTTGGCTGGGCTAGCGGTCTCCTACGAGCAGTACTTC	CASSLAGLAVSYEQYF	.	TRBV5-1	TRBJ2-7	16	TRBD2
TGTGCCAGCAGCTTAGTCCGGGGAAACTACAATGAGCAGTTCTTC	CASSLVRGNYNEQFF	.	TRBV11-2	TRBJ2-1	15	.
TGTGCCAGCAGCTTAGCGTGGAGGAATGAGCAGTTCTTC	CASSLAWRNEQFF	.	TRBV7-2	TRBJ2-1	13	.
TGTGCCACCAGCAGTGGACAGGGGCTCTATGGCTACACCTTC	CATSSGQGLYGYTF	.	TRBV15	TRBJ1-2	14	TRBD1
TGTGCCACCAGTCGGCAGCGGGGCAGCACAGATACGCAGTATTTT	CATSRQRGSTDTQYF	.	TRBV24-1	TRBJ2-3	15	TRBD2
TGTGCCAGCAGTTCCCAGGGCCCACTCACCCAGTACTTC	CASSSQGPLTQYF	few	TRBV12-3/TRBV12-4	TRBJ2-5	13	.
TGTGCCAGCGTTAGAGCGGGGGAGCAGTTCTTC	CASVRAGEQFF	.	TRBV12-3/TRBV12-4	TRBJ2-1	11	TRBD2
TGCAGTGCTAGAGATCGGACTAGCGGGGGGGCCTACGAGCAGTACTTC	CSARDRTSGGAYEQYF	.	TRBV20-1	TRBJ2-7	16	TRBD2
TGCGCCAGCAGACCCGGGACTGCTGACCTCTATGGCTACACCTTC	CASRPGTADLYGYTF	few	TRBV5-1	TRBJ1-2	15	.